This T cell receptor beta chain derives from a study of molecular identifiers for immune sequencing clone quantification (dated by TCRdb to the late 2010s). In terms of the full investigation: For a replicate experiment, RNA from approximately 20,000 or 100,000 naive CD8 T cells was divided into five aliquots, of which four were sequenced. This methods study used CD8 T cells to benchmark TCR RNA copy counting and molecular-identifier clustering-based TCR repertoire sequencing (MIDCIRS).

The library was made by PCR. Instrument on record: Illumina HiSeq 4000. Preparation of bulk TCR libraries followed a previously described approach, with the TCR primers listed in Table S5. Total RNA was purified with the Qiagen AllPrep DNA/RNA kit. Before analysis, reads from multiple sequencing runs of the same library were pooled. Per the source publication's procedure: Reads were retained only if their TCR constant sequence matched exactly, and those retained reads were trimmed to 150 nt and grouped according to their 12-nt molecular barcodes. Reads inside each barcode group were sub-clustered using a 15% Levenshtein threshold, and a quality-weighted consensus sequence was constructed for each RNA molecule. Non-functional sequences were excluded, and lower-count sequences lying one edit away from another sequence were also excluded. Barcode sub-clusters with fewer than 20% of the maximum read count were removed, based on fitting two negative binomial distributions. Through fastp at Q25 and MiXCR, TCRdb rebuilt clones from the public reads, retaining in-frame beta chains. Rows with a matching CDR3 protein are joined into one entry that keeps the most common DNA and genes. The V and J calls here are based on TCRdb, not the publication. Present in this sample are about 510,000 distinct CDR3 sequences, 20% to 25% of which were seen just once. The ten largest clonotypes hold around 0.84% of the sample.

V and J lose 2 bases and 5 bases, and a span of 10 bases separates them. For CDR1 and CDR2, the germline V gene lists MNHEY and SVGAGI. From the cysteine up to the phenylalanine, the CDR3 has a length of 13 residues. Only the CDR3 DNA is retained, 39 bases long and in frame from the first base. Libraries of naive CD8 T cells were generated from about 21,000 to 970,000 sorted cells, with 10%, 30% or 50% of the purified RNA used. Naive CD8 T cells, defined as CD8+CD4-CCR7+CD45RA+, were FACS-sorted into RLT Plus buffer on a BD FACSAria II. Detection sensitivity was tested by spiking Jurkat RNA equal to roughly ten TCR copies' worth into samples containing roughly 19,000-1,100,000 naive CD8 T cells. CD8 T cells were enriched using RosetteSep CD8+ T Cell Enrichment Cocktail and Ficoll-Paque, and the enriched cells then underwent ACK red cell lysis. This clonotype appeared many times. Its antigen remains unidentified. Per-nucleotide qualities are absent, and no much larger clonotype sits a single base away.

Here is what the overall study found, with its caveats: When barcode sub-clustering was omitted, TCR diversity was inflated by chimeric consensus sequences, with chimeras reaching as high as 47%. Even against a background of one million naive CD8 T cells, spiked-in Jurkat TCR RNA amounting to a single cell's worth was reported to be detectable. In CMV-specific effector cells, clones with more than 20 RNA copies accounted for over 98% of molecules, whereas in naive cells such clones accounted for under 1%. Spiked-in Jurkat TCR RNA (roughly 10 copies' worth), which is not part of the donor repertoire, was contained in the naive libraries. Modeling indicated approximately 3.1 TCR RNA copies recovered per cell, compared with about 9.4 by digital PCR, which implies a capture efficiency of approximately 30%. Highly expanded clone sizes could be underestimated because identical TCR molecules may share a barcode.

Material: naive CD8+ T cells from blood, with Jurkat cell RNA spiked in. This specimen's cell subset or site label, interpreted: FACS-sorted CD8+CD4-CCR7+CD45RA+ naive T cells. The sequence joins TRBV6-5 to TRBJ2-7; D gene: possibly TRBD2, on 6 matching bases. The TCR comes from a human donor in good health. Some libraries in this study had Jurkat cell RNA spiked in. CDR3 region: CASSYGTFNEQYF. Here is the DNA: TGTGCCAGCAGTTACGGGACTTTTAACGAGCAGTACTTC.